The rows below give T cell receptor beta chains drawn from one sample of a study of cytomegalovirus exposure and HLA in healthy donors. Generated by immunoSEQ multiplex PCR, the TCRdb table keeps only in-frame clones and is missing some. The table records 100,000 to 150,000 clones, under 85% of them present only once. Sequences were obtained from PBMCs. The source of these receptors is a middle-aged woman in good health and CMV-seropositive. Each CDR3 is given with its conserved first and last residue.

TRBJ2-2 TRBV10-2 CASCTTGLGTGELFF
TRBJ2-7 TRBV28 CASTPGLEGFYEQYF
TRBJ2-1 TRBV13 CASSPNGGRWHEQFF
TRBJ2-7 TRBV11-3 CASSLESGTGAEQYF
TRBJ1-3 TRBV30 CAWTLSGNTIYF
TRBJ2-1 TRBV30 CAWTSGRALSYNEQFF
TRBJ2-5 TRBV11-2 CASSFTDRAGKETQYF
TRBJ2-5 TRBV4-1 CASSQYGSFGETQYF
TRBJ1-2 TRBV10-3 CAISESNPTGRGIGYTF
TRBJ2-3 TRBV7-6 CASSLAAGDTQYF
NA TRBV5-1 CASSPEGTSGRSSSYEQYF
TRBJ1-1 TRBV6-6 CASSRDSNTEAFF
TRBJ2-1 TRBV29-1 CSVGTSGFYNEQFF
TRBJ2-1 TRBV5-1 CASTSVLGLATNEQFF
TRBJ2-5 TRBV5-6 CASSLADYGETQYF
TRBJ2-3 TRBV11-2 CASSLDTVTDTQYF
TRBJ1-2 TRBV11-2 CASSSTTGRWSGYTF
TRBJ2-7 TRBV7-9 CASSPTGGSPGQYF
TRBJ2-3 TRBV5-1 CASENTGGADTQYF
TRBJ2-7 TRBV2 CASSGDSASYEQYF
TRBJ2-1 TRBV7-9 CASTHSSYNEQFF
TRBJ2-3 TRBV30 CAWAIQQAFTDTQYF
TRBJ2-3 TRBV5-1 CASSAHAGVSTDTQYF
TRBJ2-7 TRBV6-5 CASSLSGESYEQYF
TRBJ2-1 TRBV7-9 CASSWGTSGNEQFF
TRBJ2-1 TRBV5-6 CASSFTGGNEQFF
TRBJ1-3 TRBV4-1 CASSLGSGGAGNTIYF
TRBJ1-4 TRBV28 CASSLPRTHKLFF
TRBJ2-1 TRBV7-8 CASSLVTSGGLEQFF
TRBJ1-5 TRBV2 CASSPPGGNQPQHF
TRBJ2-3 TRBV7-7 CASSLTRGSTDTQYF
TRBJ1-3 TRBV2 CASSLGGTSGNTIYF
TRBJ1-2 TRBV7-9 CASSSTGIGGYTF
TRBJ2-7 TRBV4-1 CASSQDRGSAGAGYEQYF
TRBJ1-1 TRBV7-9 CASRTQGAGTEAFF
TRBJ2-2 TRBV5-1 CASSYPPGTGNTGELFF
TRBJ2-7 TRBV18 CASSPTSYEQYF
TRBJ1-1 TRBV5-1 CASSRTDAYTEAFF
TRBJ1-2 TRBV5-4 CASSLSITNYGYTF
TRBJ1-1 TRBV6-6 CASSLQNTEAFF
TRBJ2-3 TRBV7-9 CASSLLGRSSTDTQYF
TRBJ1-5 TRBV4-1 CASSSQTGGNQPQHF
TRBJ2-4 TRBV6-1 CASSEGTSGRAKNIQYF
TRBJ2-7 TRBV6-5 CASNSGGTANKQYF
TRBJ1-3 TRBV6-6 CASTRSYRDRNTIYF
TRBJ2-7 TRBV18 CASSSALVGSGSHEQYF
TRBJ2-7 TRBV11-2 CASSPLGGEQYF
TRBJ2-7 TRBV19 CASSIAAGEEQYF
TRBJ2-7 TRBV2 CASSRQSYEQYF
TRBJ1-1 TRBV28 CASRGWGEGTEAFF